The 8 T cell receptor beta chains listed next were all sequenced from one sample in a study of cytomegalovirus exposure and HLA in healthy donors. 13 Jbeta primers and 60 Vbeta primers were used for the PCR. Clones were sequenced by immunoSEQ multiplex PCR, and TCRdb holds only the in-frame ones, with some missing. The profile shows 110,000 to 150,000 clones, about 64% of them singletons. Specimen: PBMCs. Receptors originate from a man aged 55 to 70 in good health and CMV-seronegative.

V and J are TRBV5-1 and TRBJ2-2, with 11 bases lining up with TRBD2. This CDR3 is built from 12 residues. CDR1 SGHRS and CDR2 YFSETQ come from the germline V gene. The V segment lost 10 bases and the J segment 6 bases; nucleotides outside the gene matches: 2. The CDR3 DNA is TGCGCCTCGGGACTAGCGGCCGGGGAGCTGTTTTTT. Its translation is CASGLAAGELFF.

The chain carries TRBV30 and TRBJ1-5, with 10 bases fitting TRBD1. Trimming took 1 base from V and 6 from J; bases not matched to a gene: 3. CDR3 length: 14 amino acids. CDR1 is GTSNPN, CDR2 SVGIG, per germline (reference sequence). The CDR3 DNA sequence: TGTGCCTGGAGTGGGACAGGGGGGAGTCAGCCCCAGCATTTT. Residues: CAWSGTGGSQPQHF.

This clone was seen a handful of times. The chain employs TRBV6-1 and TRBJ1-2; 11 bases map to TRBD1. V lost 1 base, J lost 7 bases, and 2 bases stayed unmatched. The CDR3 is 14 residues long. Germline values: CDR1 MNHNS, CDR2 SASEGT. The CDR3 bases are TGTGCCAGCAGTGAAGGGACAGGGGGCGTTGGCTACACCTTC. Residues: CASSEGTGGVGYTF.

The chain has TRBV15 and TRBJ1-2; TRBD1 aligns across 9 bases. Per the germline V gene, CDR1 is LNHNV and CDR2 is YYDKDF (reference sequence). This CDR3 comprises 17 residues. Trimming at V came to 1 base and at J to 7 bases, leaving 13 bases not matched to a gene. In nucleotides, the CDR3 is TGTGCCACCAGCAGAGGTTTCACGGACAGGGGACTAGGTGGCTACACCTTC. This gives the protein CATSRGFTDRGLGGYTF.

V is TRBV28 and J is TRBJ2-4; 9 bases are shared with TRBD2. V lost 6 bases and J lost 3; bases outside the gene matches: 9. The CDR3 contains 16 residues. CDR1 is MDHEN, CDR2 SYDVKM, per germline. CDR3 sequence reads: CASRLAGDLGKNIQYF. The CDR3 DNA reads as TGTGCCAGCAGGTTAGCGGGAGACTTGGGCAAAAACATTCAGTACTTC.

The chain links TRBV7-3 to TRBJ2-2; the match to TRBD2 covers 12 bases. The V gene's germline CDR1 is SGHTA and CDR2 FQGTGA. CDR3 size: 16 residues. J lost 5 bases, V lost 4 bases, and 5 bases had no gene match. CDR3 region: CASSSRTSGTTGELFF. The CDR3 DNA reads as TGTGCCAGCAGCTCCCGGACTAGCGGGACGACCGGGGAGCTGTTTTTT.

V and J are TRBV5-1 and TRBJ1-1; D is uncertain. The CDR3 length is 14 residues. The ends were cut back, 0 bases at V and 1 base at J, with 7 bases in the middle. Germline V gene lookup returns CDR1 SGHRS and CDR2 YFSETQ. CDR3 residues: CASSLDAGNTEAFF. CDR3 nucleotide sequence: TGCGCCAGCAGCTTGGATGCAGGGAACACTGAAGCTTTCTTT.

DNA for the CDR3: TGTGCCAGCAGTACGAACAGGGGGCGCGGTGAAAAACTGTTTTTT. Encoded protein: CASSTNRGRGEKLFF. This chain links TRBV27 with TRBJ1-4; 9 bases agree with TRBD1. This CDR3 spans 15 amino acids. J lost 7 bases, V lost 5 bases, and 8 bases had no gene match. Germline CDR1 and CDR2: MNHEY and SMNVEV (reference sequence).